This T cell receptor beta chain was sequenced for a study of Ad26.COV2.S vaccination and SARS-CoV-2 variants. Study-level information: Participant was drawn from the COV1001 Ad26.COV2.S trial arm. Intramuscularly, Ad26.COV2.S was given either once or twice, 56 days apart. Study-wide findings and caveats: Recipients of either vaccine or placebo displayed similar breadth of non-spike TCRs.

This clone was recorded once. Its antigen is undetermined. CDR1 is SGHRS, CDR2 YFSETQ, per germline. Trimming shortened V by 4 bases and J by 0 bases, and 12 bases separated the two germline ends. The CDR3 length is 15 residues. Treatment specified: some 20 received Ad26.COV2.S at low or high dose, single or two shots; about 5 received placebo; per-sample allocation not given. Samples were taken on day 63 after the first vaccine or placebo injection. An Ad26 vector expressing Wuhan-strain SARS-CoV-2 spike constituted the vaccine. Assay used: immunoSEQ multiplex PCR; TCRdb lists only in-frame clones, some missing. The table lists roughly 240,000 clones, approximately 90% of them singletons, with around 10% in the top ten.

The source material was peripheral blood, sampled in a trial of Ad26.COV2.S vaccine versus placebo. The chain combines TRBV5-1 with TRBJ2-3; D gene uncertain. This clonotype was sampled from a person aged 18 to 65 who received the Ad26.COV2.S COVID-19 vaccine or a placebo. The CDR3 sequence: CASSGRTSSTDTQYF. The CDR3, as DNA: TGCGCCAGCAGCGGGCGGACCTCTAGCACAGATACGCAGTATTTT.